The 12 T cell receptor beta chains in this list originate from one sample, sequenced in a study of T cell changes during pregnancy in multiple sclerosis. Sequencing used immunoSEQ multiplex PCR; TCRdb keeps in-frame clones, though not all of them. This table has under 50,000 clones, about 90% appearing once. Sequencing was performed on CD8+ T cells from peripheral blood mononuclear cells, taken before pregnancy. The origin of the receptors is a female donor with multiple sclerosis, enrolled in a pregnancy study.

CDR3 DNA sequence: TGCGCCAGCAGTGAAGTGCGGTGTAGCGGGGGGGCCTCAGATACGCAGTATTTT. This translates into CASSEVRCSGGASDTQYF. This rearrangement joins TRBV10-1 to TRBJ2-3, with 11 bases that match TRBD2. The trim removed 3 bases at V and 4 bases at J, leaving 12 bases unmatched. From germline, CDR1 is WNHNN and CDR2 SYGVQD (reference sequence). The length of the CDR3 is 18 residues.

This rearrangement joins TRBV6-1 to TRBJ1-2, with 7 positions matching TRBD1. Germline CDR1 reads MNHNS; CDR2 reads SASEGT. V lost 8 bases and J lost 2; bases outside the gene matches: 8. This CDR3 contains 14 residues. Here the CDR3 DNA reads TGTGCCAGCTACACAACAGGGGCCAACTATGGCTACACCTTC. Its protein is CASYTTGANYGYTF.

The V and J genes are TRBV7-9 and TRBJ2-1; perhaps TRBD1 as D (5 bases). Germline CDR1 SEHNR, CDR2 FQNEAQ (reference sequence). This CDR3 spans 16 amino acids. Deletions cut 7 bases from V and 7 bases from J, with 23 bases between. The CDR3 sequence: CASIPLPATGENEQFF. CDR3 in DNA: TGTGCCAGCATCCCCCTCCCGGCTACAGGCGAGAATGAGCAGTTCTTC.

The J gene is TRBJ2-7, the V gene TRBV7-9, with 9 bases lining up with TRBD1. CDR3 length: 14 amino acids. V trimming: 6 bases; J trimming: 5 bases; junction bases outside the gene matches: 8. From germline, CDR1 is SEHNR and CDR2 FQNEAQ (reference sequence). In DNA form, the CDR3 reads TGTGCCAGCAGTGGACAGGGGCCGTTCCACGAGCAGTACTTC. Its protein product is CASSGQGPFHEQYF. Looking up the rest from reference TRBV7-9 and TRBJ2-7 gives the full variable domain: DTGVSQNPRHKITKRGQNVTFRCDPISEHNRLYWYRQTLGQGPEFLTYFQNEAQLEKSRLLSDRFSAERPKGSFSTLEIQRTEQGDSAMYLCASSGQGPFHEQYFGPGTRLTVT.

The J gene is TRBJ1-5, the V gene TRBV28; tentatively, D is TRBD1 (5 bases). The V and J ends lost 2 bases and 5 bases respectively, with 19 bases between them. This CDR3 is built from 17 residues. Looked up from germline, CDR1 is MDHEN and CDR2 is SYDVKM. CDR3 sequence (DNA): TGTGCCAGCAGTTTAGAAAAAATCTATAAGGGGTATCAGCCCCAGCATTTT. Its protein product is CASSLEKIYKGYQPQHF.

V gene TRBV19 combines with J gene TRBJ1-2; no firm D call. Germline values: CDR1 LNHDA, CDR2 SQIVND (reference sequence). V was cut by 7 bases and J by 3 bases, with 24 bases left in between. The CDR3 spans 17 residues. CDR3 sequence reads: CASTPRRGRLLDYGYTF. The CDR3 nucleotides read TGTGCCAGTACCCCGCGCCGTGGGAGGCTCCTTGACTATGGCTACACCTTC.

This chain uses TRBV9 with TRBJ1-6; D not certain. Germline V gene data show CDR1 as SGDLS and CDR2 as YYNGEE. V was clipped by 0 bases and J by 12 bases, with 7 bases between them. This CDR3 contains 12 residues. DNA of the CDR3: TGTGCCAGCAGCGTAGGAGTTGAACCCCTCCACTTT. This encodes CASSVGVEPLHF.

The chain has TRBV4-1 and TRBJ2-3; 11 nucleotides align to TRBD1. Germline V gene data show CDR1 as MGHRA and CDR2 as YSYEKL. V trimming: 5 bases; J trimming: 5 bases; junction bases outside the gene matches: 12. CDR3 length: 17 residues. This chain's CDR3 is CASSSPRTGGWGDTQYF. CDR3 bases: TGCGCCAGCAGCAGTCCTCGGACAGGGGGCTGGGGAGATACGCAGTATTTT.

The CDR3 is CASRGDREAFF. CDR3 sequence (DNA): TGTGCCAGCAGAGGAGACAGGGAAGCTTTCTTT. V usage is TRBV9 and J usage is TRBJ1-1; a weak D match, TRBD1 (6 bases). The germline CDR1 and CDR2 sequences are SGDLS and YYNGEE. The CDR3 is made up of 11 amino acids. Trimming shortened V by 5 bases and J by 8 bases, and 10 bases separated the two germline ends.

The sample holds one count of this clone. The V and J genes are TRBV27 and TRBJ2-7, with TRBD2 matching over 10 bases. V lost 6 bases, J lost 1 base, and 9 bases stayed unmatched. CDR1 is MNHEY, CDR2 SMNVEV, per germline (reference sequence). The CDR3 spans 16 residues. The DNA of the CDR3 is TGTGCCAGCAGCCCCCGGGGGACTAGCGCATCCTACGAGCAGTACTTC. This codes for CASSPRGTSASYEQYF.

This clone was counted a single time. The chain links TRBV6-6 to TRBJ2-7; D is unclear. This CDR3 has 12 residues. Trimming stripped 0 bases from V and 6 bases from J, with 6 bases between. The germline V gene encodes CDR1 MNHNY and CDR2 SVGAGI (reference sequence). The CDR3 loop is CASSYSPSEQYF. For the CDR3, the DNA is TGTGCCAGCAGTTACTCGCCGAGCGAGCAGTACTTC.

The rearrangement links TRBV6-1 to TRBJ1-5; D call uncertain. Trimming took 4 bases from V and 5 from J, leaving 9 bases between them. The CDR3 extends over 13 amino acids. Germline V lookup: CDR1 MNHNS, CDR2 SASEGT. The DNA for the CDR3 is TGTGCCAGCAGTGGGGCGGGTTATCAGCCCCAGCATTTT. It yields the protein CASSGAGYQPQHF.